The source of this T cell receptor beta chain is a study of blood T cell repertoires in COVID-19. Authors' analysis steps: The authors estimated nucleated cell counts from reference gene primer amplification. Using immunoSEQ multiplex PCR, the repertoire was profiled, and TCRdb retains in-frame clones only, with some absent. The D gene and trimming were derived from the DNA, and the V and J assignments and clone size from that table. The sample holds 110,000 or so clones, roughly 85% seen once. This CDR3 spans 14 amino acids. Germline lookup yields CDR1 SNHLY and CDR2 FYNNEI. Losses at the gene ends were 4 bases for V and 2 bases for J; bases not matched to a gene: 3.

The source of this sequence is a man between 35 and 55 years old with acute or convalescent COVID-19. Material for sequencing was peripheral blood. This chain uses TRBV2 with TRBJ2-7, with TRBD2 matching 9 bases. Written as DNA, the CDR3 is TGTGCCAGCAGTGTGGGCGGGGGGGCCTACGAGCAGTACTTC. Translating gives CASSVGGGAYEQYF.